This T cell receptor beta chain originates from a study of beta chain features in type 1 diabetes. Study results and limitations: In every one of the four CD4+ subsets, TCRB CDR3s were moderately but significantly shorter in Type 1 diabetes patients.

The authors reverse transcribed all of the isolated RNA, so sequencing captured expressed TCRB transcripts. The data were produced by immunoSEQ multiplex PCR, yet TCRdb's version contains in-frame clones alone and is incomplete. The table includes a few hundred thousand clones, roughly 14% detected once. Each sorted population was over 98% pure. In germline, CDR1 is MGHDK, CDR2 SYGVNS. CDR3 length: 16 residues. The V end lost 3 bases, the J end lost 5 bases, and 19 bases lay between the germline ends. This clone was found a few times. Its target is not known. V gene TRBV25-1 combines with J gene TRBJ1-2; D is possibly TRBD1 (6 bases). The sample taken for sequencing was naive CD4+ T cells from blood. The TCR comes from a woman aged 18 to 35 with type 1 diabetes. The DNA for the CDR3 is TGTGCCAGCAGTGATATTTATGCAGGGGCTCCATATGGCTACACCTTC. It specifies CASSDIYAGAPYGYTF.